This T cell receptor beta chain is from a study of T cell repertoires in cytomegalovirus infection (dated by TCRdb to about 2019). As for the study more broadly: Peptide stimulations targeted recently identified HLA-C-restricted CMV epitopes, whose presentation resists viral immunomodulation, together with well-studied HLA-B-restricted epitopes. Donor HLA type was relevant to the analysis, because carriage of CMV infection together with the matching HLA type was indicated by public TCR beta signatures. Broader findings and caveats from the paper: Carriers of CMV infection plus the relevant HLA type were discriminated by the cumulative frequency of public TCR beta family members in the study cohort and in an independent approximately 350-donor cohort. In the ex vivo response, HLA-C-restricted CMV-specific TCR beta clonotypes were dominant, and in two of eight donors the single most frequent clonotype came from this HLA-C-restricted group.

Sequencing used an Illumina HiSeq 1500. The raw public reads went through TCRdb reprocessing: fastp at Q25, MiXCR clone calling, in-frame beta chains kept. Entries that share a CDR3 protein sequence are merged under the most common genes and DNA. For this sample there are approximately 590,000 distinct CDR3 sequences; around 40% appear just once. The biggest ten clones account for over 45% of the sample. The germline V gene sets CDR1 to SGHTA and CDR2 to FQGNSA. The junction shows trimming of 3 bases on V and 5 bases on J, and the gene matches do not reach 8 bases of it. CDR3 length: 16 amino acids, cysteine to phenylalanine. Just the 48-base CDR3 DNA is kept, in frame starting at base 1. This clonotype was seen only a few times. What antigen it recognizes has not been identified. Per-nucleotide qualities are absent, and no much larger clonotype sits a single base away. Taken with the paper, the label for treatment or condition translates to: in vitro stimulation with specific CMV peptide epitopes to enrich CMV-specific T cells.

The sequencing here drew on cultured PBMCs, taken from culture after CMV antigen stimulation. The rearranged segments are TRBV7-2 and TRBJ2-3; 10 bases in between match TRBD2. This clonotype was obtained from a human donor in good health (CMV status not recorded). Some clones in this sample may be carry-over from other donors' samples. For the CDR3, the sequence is CASSFSGGYGGDTQYF. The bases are TGTGCCAGCAGCTTTAGCGGGGGGTATGGGGGAGATACGCAGTATTTT.